The TCR beta chain under discussion was sequenced for a study of control samples from healthy donors and cancer patients. The V gene lost 0 bases and the J gene lost 2 bases, with 17 bases spanning the gap. CDR1 LGHNA and CDR2 YSLEER come from the germline V gene. This CDR3 comprises 18 residues. The data were produced by immunoSEQ multiplex PCR, yet TCRdb's version contains in-frame clones alone and is incomplete. The sample has 150,000 or so clones; just over 90% are singletons. V gene TRBV4-3 combines with J gene TRBJ1-3; tentative D call: TRBD1 (6 bases). This clonotype originated in a woman in her fifties or sixties in good health. Sequenced sample: blood. CDR3 in amino acids: CASSQEYFRGGAGNTIYF. CDR3 in DNA: TGCGCCAGCAGCCAAGAGTATTTTCGTGGGGGCGCTGGAAACACCATATATTTT.